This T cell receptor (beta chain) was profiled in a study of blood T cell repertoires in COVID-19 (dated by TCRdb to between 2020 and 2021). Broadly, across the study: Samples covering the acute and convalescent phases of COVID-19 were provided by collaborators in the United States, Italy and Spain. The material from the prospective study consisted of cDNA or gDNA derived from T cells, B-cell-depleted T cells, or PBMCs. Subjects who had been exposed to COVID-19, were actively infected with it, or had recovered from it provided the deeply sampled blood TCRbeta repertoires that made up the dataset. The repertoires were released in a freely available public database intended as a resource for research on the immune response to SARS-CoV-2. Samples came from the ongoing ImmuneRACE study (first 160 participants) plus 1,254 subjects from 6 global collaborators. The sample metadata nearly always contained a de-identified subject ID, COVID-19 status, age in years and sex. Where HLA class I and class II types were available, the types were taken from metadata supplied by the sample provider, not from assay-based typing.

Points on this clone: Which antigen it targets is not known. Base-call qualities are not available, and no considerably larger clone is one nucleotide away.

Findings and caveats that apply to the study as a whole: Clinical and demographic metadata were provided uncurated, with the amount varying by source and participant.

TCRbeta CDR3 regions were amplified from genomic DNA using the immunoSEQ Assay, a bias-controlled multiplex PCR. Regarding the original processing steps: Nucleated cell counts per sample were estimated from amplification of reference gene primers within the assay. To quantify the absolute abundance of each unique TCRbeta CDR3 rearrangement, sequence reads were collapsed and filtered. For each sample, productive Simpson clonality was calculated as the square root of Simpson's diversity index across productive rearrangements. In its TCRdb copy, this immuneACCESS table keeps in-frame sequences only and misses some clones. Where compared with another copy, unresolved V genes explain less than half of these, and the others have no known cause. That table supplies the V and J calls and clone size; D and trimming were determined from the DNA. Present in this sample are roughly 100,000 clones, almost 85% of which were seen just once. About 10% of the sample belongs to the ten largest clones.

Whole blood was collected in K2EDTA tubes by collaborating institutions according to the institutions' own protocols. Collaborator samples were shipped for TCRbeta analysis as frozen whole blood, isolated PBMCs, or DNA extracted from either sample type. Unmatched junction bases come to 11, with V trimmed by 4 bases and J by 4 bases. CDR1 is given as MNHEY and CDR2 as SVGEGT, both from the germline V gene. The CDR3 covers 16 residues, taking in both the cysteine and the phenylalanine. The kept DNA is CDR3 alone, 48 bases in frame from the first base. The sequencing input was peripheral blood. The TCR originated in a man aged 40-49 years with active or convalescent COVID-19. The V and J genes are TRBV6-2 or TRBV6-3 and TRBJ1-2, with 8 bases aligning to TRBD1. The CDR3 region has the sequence CASSSPPDRVGYGYTF. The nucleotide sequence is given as TGTGCCAGCAGTTCACCACCGGACAGGGTGGGCTATGGCTACACCTTC.